What follows are 5 T cell receptor beta chains derived from one specimen sequenced in a study of early T cells in non-severe SARS-CoV-2 infection. Via MiXCR, TCRdb re-called the 5' RACE reads, giving one row per CDR3 protein. Of about 40,000 distinct CDR3 sequences in the sample, roughly 6.2% were seen once. The specimen was whole blood, collected at baseline. Source of these receptors: an adult who was a healthcare worker with PCR-confirmed SARS-CoV-2 infection or an uninfected control (not recorded which).

This clonotype appeared many times. CDR3 DNA sequence: TGTGCCAGCAGCTTACAGGGTGAGCAGTTCTTC. Protein product: CASSLQGEQFF. This sequence joins TRBV5-4 and TRBJ2-1; D is perhaps TRBD1 (6 bases). CDR1 and CDR2 (germline): SGHNT, YYREEE (reference sequence). Trimming removed 2 bases at V and 9 bases at J, with 6 bases between. The CDR3 spans 11 residues.

This clonotype was observed many times. V is TRBV7-9 and J is TRBJ2-6, with D possibly matching TRBD1 (6 bases). The CDR3 extends over 17 amino acids. The V gene lost 4 bases and the J gene lost 2 bases, with 15 bases spanning the gap. CDR1 and CDR2 (germline): SEHNR, FQNEAQ (reference sequence). The CDR3 spells CASSSRGRGAGANVLTF. CDR3 nucleotide sequence: TGTGCCAGCAGCTCCCGCGGCAGGGGAGCTGGGGCCAACGTCCTGACTTTC.

This clonotype came up a few times. The CDR3, as DNA: TGTGCCAGCAGTTTATACGGGACGGCGTACAATGAGCAGTTCTTC. Translated: CASSLYGTAYNEQFF. This chain connects TRBV28 to TRBJ2-1; the D call may be TRBD1 or TRBD2 (5 bases each). The CDR3 loop spans 15 amino acids. CDR1 and CDR2 from the germline V gene are MDHEN and SYDVKM. Trimming pared 1 base from V and 4 bases from J, leaving 11 bases between.

The sample holds a few counts of this clonotype. This chain joins TRBV11-2 and TRBJ1-6; 10 bases align to TRBD1. With 6 bases clipped from V and 8 bases from J, the junction kept 7 bases outside the gene matches. Germline V gives CDR1 SGHAT, CDR2 FQNNGV. This CDR3 is built from 15 residues. CDR3 sequence (DNA): TGTGCCAGCAGTGAGCGGGGACAGGGGTATTCACCCCTCCACTTT. Protein: CASSERGQGYSPLHF.

The sample holds many counts of this clonotype. The gene calls are TRBV4-2 and TRBJ2-5; TRBD1 aligns across 7 bases. The germline gives CDR1 LGHNA, CDR2 YNFKEQ. Losses at the gene ends were 0 bases for V and 14 bases for J; bases not matched to a gene: 18. The CDR3 is made up of 16 amino acids. The CDR3 nucleotides read TGTGCCAGCAGCCAAGATAATTATGAGAGCGCGACAGGGAATTACTTC. Translating gives CASSQDNYESATGNYF.